These 17 T cell receptor beta chains were all obtained from the same sample, sequenced in a study of CD8+ T cells in alopecia areata. Once RNA had been extracted, it was reverse transcribed into cDNA to act as the sequencing template. TCRdb's copy holds only in-frame clones and misses some; the assay was immunoSEQ multiplex PCR. The sample yields 180,000 or so clones, roughly 70% seen once. The sample in question was CD8+ T cells sorted from blood, obtained at week 0. These receptors were taken from a human donor with alopecia areata.

This clone has only one observation. V is TRBV29-1 and J is TRBJ1-2; no reliable D call. The V gene's germline CDR1 is SQVTM and CDR2 ANQGSEA. V gave up 2 bases and J gave up 2 bases, with 6 bases separating them. This CDR3 has 12 amino acids. The chain's CDR3 is CSVERSNYGYTF. CDR3 in DNA: TGCAGCGTTGAACGGAGCAACTATGGCTACACCTTC.

The rearrangement joins TRBV9 to TRBJ2-5; TRBD1 aligns across 11 bases. After removal of 0 bases from V and 5 bases from J, the junction contained 3 bases not matched to a gene. The CDR3 has 15 residues. From germline, CDR1 is SGDLS and CDR2 YYNGEE. The CDR3 here is CASSVGTGGMETQYF. CDR3 bases: TGTGCCAGCAGCGTAGGGACAGGGGGCATGGAGACCCAGTACTTC.

J is TRBJ2-1 and V is TRBV7-9; D unresolved. Trimming pared 5 bases from V and 5 bases from J, leaving 7 bases between. The CDR3 totals 12 residues. Looked up from germline, CDR1 is SEHNR and CDR2 is FQNEAQ (reference sequence). For the CDR3, the DNA is TGTGCCAGCAGCCCTACAGACAATGAGCAGTTCTTC. Amino acids: CASSPTDNEQFF.

Concerning this clone itself: Other DNA sequences in this sample translate to the same CDR3. V usage is TRBV13 and J usage is TRBJ2-7; no clear D. Trimming took 4 bases from V and 1 from J, leaving 8 bases between them. Germline loops: CDR1 PRHDT, CDR2 FYEKMQ (reference sequence). CDR3 size: 13 residues. This CDR3 reads CASSYGPSYEQYF. The DNA of the CDR3 is TGTGCCAGCAGCTATGGTCCTTCCTACGAGCAGTACTTC.

Concerning this clone: Within the sample, other DNA sequences also encode this same CDR3. The chain links TRBV30 to TRBJ2-6; D call uncertain. Trimming took off 0 bases at V and 1 base at J, with 4 bases between the two ends. The germline CDR1 and CDR2 sequences are GTSNPN and SVGIG (reference sequence). CDR3 length: 14 residues. As DNA, the CDR3 is TGTGCCTGGAGTGTAGGGTCTGGGGCCAACGTCCTGACTTTC. Translated, it gives CAWSVGSGANVLTF.

The chain links TRBV25-1 to TRBJ2-1; D not resolved. The CDR3 extends over 11 amino acids. V lost 10 bases to trimming and J lost 6 bases, with 10 bases between them. The V gene's germline CDR1 is MGHDK and CDR2 SYGVNS. In DNA form, the CDR3 reads TGTGCCACCTGGAAAGGCAATGAGCAGTTCTTC. Amino acids: CATWKGNEQFF.

The rearrangement joins TRBV30 to TRBJ1-1, with D maybe TRBD1 (6 bases). V was cut by 7 bases and J by 7 bases, with 16 bases left in between. CDR1 is GTSNPN and CDR2 is SVGIG in the germline V gene (reference sequence). The length of the CDR3 is 12 residues. CDR3: CASTQGQLEAFF. The CDR3 bases are TGTGCCTCGACACAGGGCCAACTTGAAGCTTTCTTT. Based on the CDR3 plus reference TRBV30 and TRBJ1-1, the full variable domain is SQTIHQWPATLVQPVGSPLSLECTVEGTSNPNLYWYRQAAGRGLQLLFYSVGIGQISSEVPQNLSASRPQDRQFILSSKKLLLSDSGFYLCASTQGQLEAFFGQGTRLTVV.

DNA for the CDR3: TGCGCCAGCAGCCCGGGACAGGGGATCCCCTACGAGCAGTACTTC. Its translation is CASSPGQGIPYEQYF. V usage is TRBV4-1 and J usage is TRBJ2-5; 10 bases line up with TRBD1. The J call is doubtful: the DNA matches TRBJ2-7 better. Germline V gene sequence: CDR1 MGHRA, CDR2 YSYEKL. The CDR3 contains 15 residues.

A single count supports this clone. This sequence joins TRBV7-9 and TRBJ2-1; 9 nucleotides align to TRBD1. Trimming took 9 bases from V and 12 from J; bases not matched to a gene: 9. CDR1 and CDR2 from the germline V gene are SEHNR and FQNEAQ (reference sequence). The CDR3 length is 12 residues. DNA of the CDR3: TGTGCCAGGAGGGACAGGGCGAGGGGGCAGTTCTTC. Translation: CARRDRARGQFF. The variable domain in full, with the rest retrieved from reference TRBV7-9 and TRBJ2-1, is DTGVSQNPRHKITKRGQNVTFRCDPISEHNRLYWYRQTLGQGPEFLTYFQNEAQLEKSRLLSDRFSAERPKGSFSTLEIQRTEQGDSAMYLCARRDRARGQFFGPGTRLTVL.

The chain joins TRBV7-8 to TRBJ1-2; D is unresolved. The germline V gene has CDR1 SGHVS and CDR2 FQNEAQ. The CDR3 is 17 residues long. Trimming pared 0 bases from V and 0 bases from J, leaving 14 bases between. CDR3 amino acids: CASSLAVWDIPNYGYTF. CDR3 nucleotides: TGTGCCAGCAGCTTAGCGGTTTGGGATATACCTAACTATGGCTACACCTTC.

A single count supports this clone. The chain links TRBV2 to TRBJ2-5; TRBD1 matches at 9 bases. J lost 5 bases, V lost 7 bases, and 8 bases had no gene match. Per germline, CDR1 SNHLY and CDR2 FYNNEI. CDR3 length: 14 residues. The CDR3 DNA reads as TGTGCCAGCAAGTGGACAGGGGCCCTGGAGACCCAGTACTTC. Protein sequence: CASKWTGALETQYF.

This clone was recorded a few times. The genes are TRBV30 and TRBJ2-2; 9 positions agree with TRBD1. The CDR3 contains 15 residues. V was clipped by 2 bases and J by 4 bases; unmatched bases: 5. Per germline, CDR1 GTSNPN and CDR2 SVGIG (reference sequence). The CDR3 is CAWSPGTGPTGELFF. The CDR3 nucleotides are TGTGCCTGGAGTCCCGGGACAGGGCCCACCGGGGAGCTGTTTTTT.

This clone is a singleton in its sample. This chain connects TRBV9 to TRBJ2-1; 10 bases map to TRBD2. V was clipped by 4 bases and J by 2 bases; unmatched bases: 6. The germline gives CDR1 SGDLS, CDR2 YYNGEE. The CDR3 consists of 16 residues. This chain's CDR3 is CASSIDSGGTYNEQFF. CDR3 DNA: TGTGCCAGCAGCATCGATAGCGGGGGGACCTACAATGAGCAGTTCTTC.

The chain recombines TRBV6-1 with TRBJ2-7; the D is unclear. The CDR3 runs to 14 residues. The germline CDR1 and CDR2 sequences are MNHNS and SASEGT. V was clipped by 7 bases and J by 0 bases, with 13 bases between them. The CDR3 nucleotides read TGTGCCAGCATAATATCCCCCTCCTCCTACGAGCAGTACTTC. Amino acids: CASIISPSSYEQYF.

In its sample, this clone was seen a few times. The sample contains more than one DNA sequence encoding this CDR3. This chain joins TRBV4-1 and TRBJ2-3; TRBD1 is a possible D gene (5 bases). With 0 bases removed from V and 1 base from J, the gap between germline ends came to 5 bases. The germline V gene encodes CDR1 MGHRA and CDR2 YSYEKL. CDR3 length equals 14 residues. Here the CDR3 reads CASSQDRGTDTQYF. CDR3 in DNA: TGCGCCAGCAGCCAAGACAGGGGCACAGATACGCAGTATTTT.

This chain links TRBV7-9 with TRBJ2-1, with 10 positions matching TRBD2. V shed 5 bases and J 2 bases; nucleotides not matched to a gene: 6. CDR3 length equals 16 residues. CDR1 is SEHNR and CDR2 is FQNEAQ in the germline V gene (reference sequence). The CDR3 here is CASSGGTSETYNEQFF. CDR3 DNA: TGTGCCAGCAGCGGCGGGACTAGCGAGACCTACAATGAGCAGTTCTTC.

This clone was found once. The rearrangement links TRBV5-7 to TRBJ2-7; 7 bases are a match to TRBD1. TRBV5-7 is an ORF, and what it does is uncertain. The CDR3 length is 14 residues. With 1 base clipped from V and 2 bases from J, the junction kept 3 bases outside the gene matches. CDR3 protein: CASSLFQGAYEQYF. In nucleotides, the CDR3 is TGTGCCAGCAGCTTGTTTCAGGGGGCCTACGAGCAGTACTTC.